The clone carrying this TCR beta chain has only a few counts. Antigen specificity is unknown. The data were obtained in a study of OX40 agonist ivuxolimab in advanced cancers. In the study overall: An agonistic anti-OX40 (CD134) antibody, ivuxolimab, was used to treat the patients. Patients in the trial were receiving intravenous ivuxolimab every 2 weeks, at doses of 0.01 to 10 mg/kg. Dose-escalation subjects each had hepatocellular carcinoma, melanoma, renal cell or head and neck cancer.

The table came from immunoSEQ multiplex PCR; TCRdb's copy has only in-frame clones and leaves some out. The repertoire holds roughly 68,000 clones, 70% to 85% seen once, with around 1.6% in the top ten. The CDR3 has 12 amino acids. V lost 1 base to trimming and J lost 6 bases, with 6 bases between them. Per the germline V gene, CDR1 is SNHLY and CDR2 is FYNNEI. The study's findings and limits: Expanded clones were, on average, more numerous among CD8+ T cells than CD4+.

The TCR originated in an adult with an advanced solid tumor such as melanoma, head and neck, liver or kidney cancer. The J gene is TRBJ1-2, the V gene TRBV2; D not resolved. Here the sequenced sample was CD4+ or CD8+ T cells sorted from blood, taken in a trial of the OX40 agonist ivuxolimab. CDR3 amino acids: CASSEVVDGYTF. The CDR3 coding sequence is TGTGCCAGCAGTGAAGTGGTGGATGGCTACACCTTC.